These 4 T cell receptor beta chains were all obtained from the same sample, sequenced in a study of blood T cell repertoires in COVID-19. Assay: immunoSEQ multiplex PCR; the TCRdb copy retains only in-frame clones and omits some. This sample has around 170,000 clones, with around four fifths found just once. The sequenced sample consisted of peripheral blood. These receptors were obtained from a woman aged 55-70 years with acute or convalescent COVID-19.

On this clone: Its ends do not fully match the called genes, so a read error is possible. CDR3 nucleotide sequence: TGTGCTAGCAGCTTAGGCCTAGGGGGCTCCTACAATGAGCAGTTCTTC. This translates into CASSLGLGGSYNEQFF. The chain has TRBV7-7 and TRBJ2-1; TRBD1 is a possible D gene (6 bases). The germline V gene has CDR1 SSHAT and CDR2 FNYEAQ (reference sequence). The CDR3 runs 16 residues.

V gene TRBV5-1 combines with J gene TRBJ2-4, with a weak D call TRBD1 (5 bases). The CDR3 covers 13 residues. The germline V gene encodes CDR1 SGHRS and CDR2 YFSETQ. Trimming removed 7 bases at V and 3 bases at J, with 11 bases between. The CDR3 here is CASAPDSKNIQYF. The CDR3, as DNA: TGCGCCAGCGCACCCGACAGCAAAAACATTCAGTACTTC.

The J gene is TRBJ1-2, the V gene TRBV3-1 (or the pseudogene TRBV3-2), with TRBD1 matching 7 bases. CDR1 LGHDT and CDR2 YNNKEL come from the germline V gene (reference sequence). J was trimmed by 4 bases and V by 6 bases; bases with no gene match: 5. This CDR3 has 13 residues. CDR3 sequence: CASSVQGSYGYTF. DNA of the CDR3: TGTGCCAGCAGTGTACAGGGGTCCTATGGCTACACCTTC.

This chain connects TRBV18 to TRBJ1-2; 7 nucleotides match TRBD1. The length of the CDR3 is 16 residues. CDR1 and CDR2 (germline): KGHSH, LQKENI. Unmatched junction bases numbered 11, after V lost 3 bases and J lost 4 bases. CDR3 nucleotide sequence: TGTGCCAGCTCACCGTTGAAGGACAGGATATCCTATGGCTACACCTTC. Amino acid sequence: CASSPLKDRISYGYTF.